This T cell receptor beta chain was identified in a study of response to subunit inactivated influenza vaccine. The study's findings and limits: The study's authors posited that every seasonal influenza vaccination enlists few new T cells.

The CDR3 sequence is 15 residues long. V gave up 4 bases and J gave up 4 bases, with 13 bases separating them. For this clonotype: What it binds is unknown.

From the RT-PCR reads, TCRdb called clonotypes with MiXCR, one entry per CDR3 protein. The sample records 530,000 or so distinct CDR3 sequences, about 25% being singletons. The TCR was taken from a man aged 45-65 years who received an inactivated influenza vaccine. Material: CD4+ T cells sorted from PBMCs, obtained around 5 days after vaccination. The chain couples TRBV12-3 or TRBV12-4 to TRBJ1-4; D gene ambiguous. CDR3 sequence reads: CASSSSGIDNEKLFF. DNA for the CDR3: TGTGCCAGCAGTTCCTCGGGTATTGATAATGAAAAACTGTTTTTT.